This T cell receptor (beta chain) stems from a study of blood T cell repertoires in COVID-19. Across the study: COVID-19 samples from acute and convalescent phases originated in the United States, Italy and Spain.

The study drew participants aged about 18 to 95 years from under 30 US areas. Participant-reported clinical history was the basis for cohort assignment. As regards this clone: A read error may account for a junction end that differs from germline.

This CDR3 has 15 amino acids. Germline V gene lookup returns CDR1 SGDLS and CDR2 YYNGEE. Authors' methods: Counts of nucleated cells, estimated from reference gene primer amplification, were obtained. TCRdb's table, derived via immunoSEQ multiplex PCR, lists solely in-frame clones and lacks some. V and J calls and clone size come straight from that table; D and trimming were deduced from the DNA. The sample shows about 220,000 clones, around nine tenths of them seen only once. The sequence was obtained from a woman in her 50s with acute COVID-19. The rearrangement joins TRBV9 to TRBJ2-1; the match to TRBD2 covers 13 bases. The specimen sequenced was PBMCs or T cells enriched from blood (not recorded which). CDR3 sequence: CAGSDRTSGSNEQFF. The DNA for the CDR3 is TGTGCCGGCAGCGACCGGACTAGCGGGAGCAATGAGCAGTTCTTC.